The rows below give T cell receptor beta chains drawn from one sample of a study of blood T cell repertoires in COVID-19. Method: immunoSEQ multiplex PCR; TCRdb's copy keeps in-frame clones and lacks some. This table holds 35,000 to 50,000 clones, around 76% found once. Specimen: peripheral blood. These receptors were obtained from a man aged 80 or over with acute or convalescent COVID-19. CDR3s leave out the opening cysteine and the closing phenylalanine or tryptophan.

TRBV2	TRBJ2-3	14	ASSASSGRTWSGQY
TRBV19	TRBJ2-5	13	ASSTGLAGRSDQY
TRBV12-3/TRBV12-4	TRBJ2-7	10	ASSLGLAGQY
TRBV13	TRBJ2-2	11	ASQAGYTGELF
TRBV10-3	TRBJ2-7	13	AISDGLAGAYEQY
TRBV24-1	TRBJ2-2	13	ATSDSRGNTGELF
TRBV5-1	TRBJ2-3	13	ASSLGASNTDTQY
TRBV7-8	TRBJ2-7	12	ASSYDRGSYEQY
TRBV19	TRBJ1-1	13	ASTPLGLQNTEAF
TRBV7-8	TRBJ1-1	13	ASSIRRQRNTEAF
TRBV5-8	TRBJ2-1	13	ASNSGTLAYNEQF
TRBV6-1	TRBJ1-3	13	ASSEQAYSGNTIY
TRBV10-3	TRBJ2-7	11	AISLEGNGEQY
TRBV7-8	TRBJ1-1	13	ASSYQGAMNTEAF
TRBV4-1	TRBJ1-6	14	ASSRRQGGDNSPLH
TRBV28	TRBJ1-4	12	ASSSPGSNEKLF
TRBV5-1	TRBJ2-7	11	ASTRQGLDEQY
TRBV2	TRBJ2-3	9	ASSREDTQY
TRBV5-6	TRBJ2-5	13	ASSLQGAYQETQY
TRBV6-5	TRBJ2-3	13	ASSIAGGRGDTQY
TRBV13	TRBJ2-3	12	ASSKTYSTDTQY
TRBV9	TRBJ2-2	15	ASSVRREQGNTGELF
TRBV5-1	TRBJ2-5	11	ASSLALQETQY
TRBV7-3	TRBJ2-7	12	ASSLGGASYEQY
TRBV2	TRBJ2-1	16	ASSERSGALPLYNEQF
TRBV12-3/TRBV12-4	TRBJ1-1	10	ASNPGNTEAF
TRBV7-9	TRBJ2-5	11	ASTVAGGETQY
TRBV6-2/TRBV6-3	TRBJ1-1	15	ASSYDERTGGYTEAF
TRBV10-2	TRBJ2-5	10	ASSDRKETQY
TRBV7-9	TRBJ1-1	13	ASSFYRDSFNEAF
TRBV3-1/TRBV3-2	TRBJ2-7	11	ASSPRAGYEQY
TRBV20-1	TRBJ2-7	9	SARVGQGQY
TRBV3-1/TRBV3-2	TRBJ2-1	14	ASSQISGGGYNEQF
TRBV5-1	TRBJ2-1	12	ASSLDSGYNEQF
TRBV6-5	TRBJ2-5	11	ASSLLASETQY
TRBV27	TRBJ2-7	11	ASSGAGRYEQY
TRBV6-1	TRBJ1-2	11	ASSELRVQGYT
TRBV19	TRBJ2-2	13	ASSPGQENTGELF
TRBV9	TRBJ2-2	12	ASSVEPGTGELF
TRBV4-1	TRBJ1-1	12	ASRFGNMNTEAF
TRBV2	TRBJ2-7	10	GGGRESYEQY
TRBV7-8	TRBJ1-4	11	ASSLNQGEKLF
TRBV30	TRBJ2-2	17	AWMRAQGASGRYTGELF
TRBV28	TRBJ1-1	12	ASRAGTGNTEAF
TRBV24-1	TRBJ2-3	10	ATSDPQDTQY
TRBV6-1	TRBJ1-2	10	ASSDRDYGYT
TRBV12-3/TRBV12-4	TRBJ1-5	10	ASSLQLQAQH
TRBV27	TRBJ2-2	11	ASSFDSSRELF
TRBV9	TRBJ2-7	14	ASSEGDRGHSYEQY
TRBV9	TRBJ2-2	14	ASSPRGAGNTGELF
TRBV5-1	TRBJ2-5	11	ASSLGAQETQY
TRBV2	TRBJ2-3	12	ASDSGGFTDTQY
TRBV2	TRBJ2-6	14	ASSEDRVLWANVLT
TRBV5-8	TRBJ1-2	12	ASSLAGGRGQAT